This T cell receptor beta chain was captured by sequencing in a study of T and B cells in COVID-19 patients. Study-wide background: Blood was sampled from COVID-19 patients who were either actively infected or recovered. Critical illness requiring mechanical ventilation or extracorporeal membrane oxygenation affected about 60% of the roughly 20 active-infection patients.

In regard to this clonotype: Its target is unknown.

Multiplex PCR with BIOMED2 TRB-A/B primer pools amplified TRB rearrangements. TCRdb used MiXCR to reprocess the multiplex PCR reads, holding one entry per CDR3 protein. This sample carries approximately 17,000 distinct CDR3 sequences, approximately 30% of them seen once, and the ten largest clones take 4% to 4.5%. This CDR3 region has 18 residues. TRB was amplified from about 250-500 ng of blood genomic DNA. Findings and caveats of the study: No sequencing was yet done of CD4+, regulatory or CD8+ subsets, or of SARS-CoV-2-responsive or tetramer+ sorted cells. Patients with COVID-19 reportedly showed strongly skewed T cell receptor beta variable and joining gene usage.

J is TRBJ2-3 and V is TRBV12-3 or TRBV12-4, with D perhaps TRBD2 (6 bases). Sequencing was performed on blood. The receptor comes from a human donor who had recovered from COVID-19. CDR3 bases: TGTGCTAGTGGTCCTCAACGGGGGTACACCAATGACACAGATACGCAGTATTTT. Its protein product is CASGPQRGYTNDTDTQYF.